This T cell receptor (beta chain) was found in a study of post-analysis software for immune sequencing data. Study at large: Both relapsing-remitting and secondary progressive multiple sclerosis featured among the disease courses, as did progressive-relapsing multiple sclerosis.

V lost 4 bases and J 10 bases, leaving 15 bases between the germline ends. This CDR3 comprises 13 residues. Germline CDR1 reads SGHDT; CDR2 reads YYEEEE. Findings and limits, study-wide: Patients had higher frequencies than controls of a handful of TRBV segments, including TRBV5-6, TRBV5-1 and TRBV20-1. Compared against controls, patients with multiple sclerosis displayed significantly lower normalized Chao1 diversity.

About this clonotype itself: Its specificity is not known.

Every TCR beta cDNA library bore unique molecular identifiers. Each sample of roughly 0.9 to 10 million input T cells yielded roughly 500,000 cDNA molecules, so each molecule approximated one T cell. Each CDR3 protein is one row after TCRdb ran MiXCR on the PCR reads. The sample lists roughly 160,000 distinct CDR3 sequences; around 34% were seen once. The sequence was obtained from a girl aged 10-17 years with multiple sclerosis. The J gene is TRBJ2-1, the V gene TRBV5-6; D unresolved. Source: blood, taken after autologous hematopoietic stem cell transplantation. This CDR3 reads CASSPYGALEQFF. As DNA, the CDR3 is TGTGCCAGCAGCCCCTATGGCGCCCTAGAGCAGTTCTTC.